This TCR beta chain stems from a study of shared clonotypes between healthy human individuals. The assay was immunoSEQ multiplex PCR, and TCRdb's table has in-frame clones only and misses some. The profile shows about 770,000 clones, 72% of them singletons. As for this clone: This specimen includes other DNA sequences encoding the same CDR3.

Germline values: CDR1 SGHRS, CDR2 YFSETQ. Trimming shortened V by 0 bases and J by 4 bases, and 8 bases separated the two germline ends. The CDR3 has 14 residues. The chain carries TRBV5-1 and TRBJ2-1; TRBD2 might be the D (6 bases). Sequencing used memory CD4+ T cells sorted from blood. Subset noted: CD45RA-negative fraction. This clonotype was sampled from a woman aged 25 to 45 in good health. The CDR3 nucleotides read TGCGCCAGCAGCTTGGCCGGGAGTTACAATGAGCAGTTCTTC. This sequence encodes CASSLAGSYNEQFF. Supplemented by reference TRBV5-1 and TRBJ2-1, the full variable domain reads KAGVTQTPRYLIKTRGQQVTLSCSPISGHRSVSWYQQTPGQGLQFLFEYFSETQRNKGNFPGRFSGRQFSNSRSEMNVSTLELGDSALYLCASSLAGSYNEQFFGPGTRLTVL.